The sequence of this T cell receptor (beta chain) was determined in a study of blood T cell repertoires in COVID-19. Background on the study: The analysed material was cDNA or gDNA that came from T cells, B-cell-depleted T cells, or PBMCs.

Individuals drawn from approximately 26 US areas were roughly 18 to 95 years old. Each participant's cohort was designated according to participant-reported clinical history. The CDR3 spans 12 residues. The V and J ends lost 4 bases and 12 bases, in that order; junction bases with no gene match: 5. In the original processing: Counts of nucleated cells, estimated from reference gene primer amplification, were obtained. Profiled with immunoSEQ multiplex PCR; TCRdb holds only in-frame clones, not every one. Clonal size and the V and J genes are those of that table, whereas D and trimming came from the DNA. The repertoire has about 210,000 clones, approximately 86% of them found once; the top ten carry 4.5% to 5.5%.

The sample comprised PBMCs or T cells enriched from blood (not recorded which). The receptor comes from a woman in her 30s who had been exposed to COVID-19. This chain connects TRBV12-3 or TRBV12-4 to TRBJ1-3; 8 bases are shared with TRBD1. The chain's CDR3 is CASSYHRGDIYF. The CDR3, as DNA: TGTGCCAGCAGTTACCACAGGGGGGACATATATTTT.